The 21 T cell receptor beta chains reported below all come from one sample, sequenced in a study of cytomegalovirus exposure and HLA in healthy donors. PCR was performed using 60 Vbeta and 13 Jbeta primers. Produced via immunoSEQ multiplex PCR; TCRdb's table is partial and in-frame only. Found here are about 140,000 clones, over 60% of them singletons; the top ten hold roughly 1.3%. The sample taken for sequencing was PBMCs. The origin of the receptors is a male donor in good health and CMV-seropositive.

The chain carries TRBV18 and TRBJ2-5, with 9 bases lining up with TRBD1. Per the germline V gene, CDR1 is KGHSH and CDR2 is LQKENI. V gave up 4 bases and J gave up 2 bases; unmatched junction bases: 11. The CDR3 is made up of 17 amino acids. CDR3 residues: CASSHADPGQGQETQYF. The CDR3, as DNA: TGTGCCAGCTCACACGCTGATCCGGGACAGGGACAAGAGACCCAGTACTTC.

For this clone: The sample contains more than one DNA sequence encoding this CDR3. The V call is TRBV5-1, the J call TRBJ2-2; no clear D. V was trimmed by 0 bases and J by 2 bases, leaving 5 bases between them. The CDR3 runs to 14 residues. CDR1 is SGHRS and CDR2 is YFSETQ in the germline V gene. The CDR3 spells CASSLGPNTGELFF. CDR3 nucleotide sequence: TGCGCCAGCAGCTTGGGTCCAAACACCGGGGAGCTGTTTTTT.

The chain is built from TRBV27 and TRBJ2-1, with 9 bases fitting TRBD2. CDR3 length: 14 amino acids. The trim removed 4 bases at V and 10 bases at J, leaving 8 bases unmatched. CDR1 is MNHEY and CDR2 is SMNVEV in the germline V gene (reference sequence). CDR3 bases: TGTGCCAGCAGTTCGGCGGGGGGGCCTGGGGAGCAGTTCTTC. Translating it yields CASSSAGGPGEQFF.

The CDR3 sequence: CASRTGGTEAFF. The CDR3 DNA follows: TGTGCCAGTAGAACAGGGGGCACTGAAGCTTTCTTT. This chain joins TRBV19 and TRBJ1-1; 8 bases map to TRBD1. V shed 6 bases, J shed 4 bases, and the junction held 1 base outside the gene matches. CDR1 LNHDA and CDR2 SQIVND come from the germline V gene (reference sequence). CDR3 length: 12 amino acids.

The chain links TRBV28 to TRBJ2-1; D unresolved. The CDR3 consists of 16 residues. Germline V CDR1 and CDR2: MDHEN, SYDVKM. V lost 5 bases to trimming and J lost 7 bases, with 21 bases between them. The CDR3 is CASSSLGSGNWNEQFF. The DNA of the CDR3 is TGTGCCAGCAGTAGTCTTGGGTCAGGCAATTGGAATGAGCAGTTCTTC. Together with reference TRBV28 and TRBJ2-1, the CDR3 gives the full variable domain: DVKVTQSSRYLVKRTGEKVFLECVQDMDHENMFWYRQDPGLGLRLIYFSYDVKMKEKGDIPEGYSVSREKKERFSLILESASTNQTSMYLCASSSLGSGNWNEQFFGPGTRLTVL.

The gene calls are TRBV2 and TRBJ1-2; 7 bases are a match to TRBD1. The CDR3 is made up of 13 amino acids. Germline CDR1 is SNHLY and CDR2 is FYNNEI. Trimming cost V 5 bases and J 2 bases; bases outside gene matches: 2. CDR3 bases: TGTGCCAGCAGTTCGACAGGGAACTATGGCTACACCTTC. Protein: CASSSTGNYGYTF.

V is TRBV28 and J is TRBJ1-5, with a weak D call TRBD1 (5 bases). Germline V gives CDR1 MDHEN, CDR2 SYDVKM. The CDR3 length is 13 residues. Trimming removed 6 bases at V and 6 bases at J, with 12 bases between. The DNA for the CDR3 is TGTGCCAGCAGCCGACCCGGGGGTCAGCCCCAGCATTTT. Translation gives CASSRPGGQPQHF.

The chain recombines TRBV7-8 with TRBJ1-1, with 10 bases fitting TRBD1. CDR1 SGHVS and CDR2 FQNEAQ come from the germline V gene. The junction had 13 bases not matched to a gene; V was cut back by 4 bases and J by 11 bases. This CDR3 region has 15 residues. The CDR3 nucleotides read TGTGCCAGCAGCTCCCCAGACAGGGGGCGTATTGGCGCTTTCTTT. Encoded protein: CASSSPDRGRIGAFF. The full variable domain, with the rest looked up from reference TRBV7-8 and TRBJ1-1, is GAGVSQSPRYKVAKRGQDVALRCDPISGHVSLFWYQQALGQGPEFLTYFQNEAQLDKSGLPSDRFFAERPEGSVSTLKIQRTQQEDSAVYLCASSSPDRGRIGAFFGQGTRLTVV.

The chain carries TRBV5-1 and TRBJ1-1, with D tentatively TRBD1 (6 bases). Germline assignment: CDR1 SGHRS and CDR2 YFSETQ. CDR3 size: 18 residues. Trimming cost V 0 bases and J 0 bases, with 18 bases left between them. CDR3 in amino acids: CASSLAGRGPLMNTEAFF. As DNA, the CDR3 is TGCGCCAGCAGCTTGGCCGGCAGGGGCCCTCTAATGAACACTGAAGCTTTCTTT.

The chain has TRBV4-1 and TRBJ1-4; D possibly corresponds to TRBD1 (6 bases). The CDR3 covers 16 residues. Germline CDR1 is MGHRA and CDR2 is YSYEKL. V lost 0 bases and J lost 5, with 13 bases in between. CDR3 sequence: CASSQDRGQGNEKLFF. The DNA of the CDR3 is TGCGCCAGCAGCCAAGATCGCGGGCAGGGGAATGAAAAACTGTTTTTT.

The chain combines TRBV18 with TRBJ1-1, with TRBD1 matching over 7 bases. The CDR3 consists of 15 residues. Germline V gene sequence: CDR1 KGHSH, CDR2 LQKENI. With V trimmed by 0 bases and J by 4 bases, 5 bases remained unmatched. The CDR3 DNA is TGTGCCAGCTCACCACCGGGACAGAGGTCCACTGAAGCTTTCTTT. This translates into CASSPPGQRSTEAFF.

J is TRBJ1-1 and V is TRBV7-3; D possibly corresponds to TRBD1 (5 bases). The CDR3 loop spans 13 amino acids. Deletions cut 0 bases from V and 3 bases from J, with 5 bases between. CDR1 SGHTA and CDR2 FQGTGA come from the germline V gene. The CDR3 sequence is CASSLTGDTEAFF. The CDR3 region has the DNA TGTGCCAGCAGCTTAACAGGGGACACTGAAGCTTTCTTT.

The J gene is TRBJ2-3, the V gene TRBV7-8; TRBD2 aligns across 8 bases. The CDR3 sequence is 15 residues long. CDR1 and CDR2 from the germline V gene are SGHVS and FQNEAQ. J lost 3 bases, V lost 5 bases, and 7 bases had no gene match. The CDR3 region is CASSRSGIGTDTQYF. The CDR3 DNA reads TGTGCCAGCAGCCGTAGCGGGATAGGGACAGATACGCAGTATTTT.

V is TRBV6-6 and J is TRBJ2-5; TRBD2 matches 7 bases. The J call may be incorrect, as the DNA end agrees better with TRBJ2-7. This CDR3 contains 14 residues. Germline loops: CDR1 MNHNY, CDR2 SVGAGI (reference sequence). The CDR3 DNA reads as TGTGCCAGCAGTTCCGGACTAGAGGCCTACGAGCAGTACTTC. Protein: CASSSGLEAYEQYF.

This rearrangement joins TRBV19 to TRBJ2-1, with a tentative D call TRBD1 (5 bases). Germline loops: CDR1 LNHDA, CDR2 SQIVND (reference sequence). CDR3 size: 13 residues. Trimming took 4 bases from V and 8 from J, leaving 12 bases between them. The CDR3 nucleotides are TGTGCCAGTAGTAGCCTGACAGTAGATGAGCAGTTCTTC. Protein: CASSSLTVDEQFF.

The rearrangement links TRBV28 to TRBJ1-4; D unclear. CDR3 length equals 12 residues. Germline V lookup: CDR1 MDHEN, CDR2 SYDVKM. The germline V and J ends were trimmed by 3 bases and 6 bases, with 5 bases remaining between them. The CDR3 spells CASSFLDEKLFF. The CDR3 nucleotides read TGTGCCAGCAGTTTTTTAGATGAAAAACTGTTTTTT.

The rearrangement links TRBV6-6 to TRBJ1-6; tentatively, D is TRBD1 (5 bases). The V gene lost 1 base and the J gene lost 12 bases, with 13 bases spanning the gap. Germline CDR1 MNHNY, CDR2 SVGAGI (reference sequence). This CDR3 spans 14 amino acids. As DNA, the CDR3 is TGTGCCAGCAGTTACTTAGGCCCCGGGGGACCCCTCCACTTT. It encodes CASSYLGPGGPLHF.

The chain is built from TRBV10-2 and TRBJ1-5, with D perhaps TRBD1 (5 bases). V lost 7 bases, J lost 7 bases, and 17 bases lay in between. The CDR3 contains 14 residues. The V gene's germline CDR1 is WSHSY and CDR2 SAAADI. This CDR3 reads CASTRGGSGQPQHF. The DNA for the CDR3 is TGCGCCAGCACCCGGGGGGGATCGGGCCAGCCCCAGCATTTT.

With regard to this clone: The junction differs from germline at one of its ends, possibly a read error. This chain joins TRBV7-7 and TRBJ2-1; 14 bases match TRBD2. Germline V CDR1 and CDR2: SSHAT, FNYEAQ (reference sequence). This CDR3 has 15 amino acids. In DNA, the CDR3 is TGTGCTAGCAGCCCAGGACTAGCGGGGGGAATTGAGCAGTTCTTC. Translated: CASSPGLAGGIEQFF. The variable domain in full, with the rest retrieved from reference TRBV7-7 and TRBJ2-1, is GAGVSQSPRYKVTKRGQDVTLRCDPISSHATLYWYQQALGQGPEFLTYFNYEAQPDKSGLPSDRFSAERPEGSISTLTIQRTEQRDSAMYRCASSPGLAGGIEQFFGPGTRLTVL.

The rearrangement uses TRBV5-1 and TRBJ2-7; 9 positions match TRBD1. With V trimmed by 9 bases and J by 0 bases, 4 bases remained unmatched. The CDR3 contains 13 residues. Germline CDR1 reads SGHRS; CDR2 reads YFSETQ. CDR3 sequence (DNA): TGCGCCACCGGGACAGGGAGCTCCTACGAGCAGTACTTC. Translation: CATGTGSSYEQYF.

This rearrangement joins TRBV7-3 to TRBJ2-1, with 9 bases fitting TRBD1. This CDR3 contains 16 residues. Germline assignment: CDR1 SGHTA and CDR2 FQGTGA. Germline trimming cut 1 base from V and 8 bases from J; bases unmatched to any gene: 9. This CDR3 is CASSLIGDRDRDEQFF. In DNA form, the CDR3 reads TGTGCCAGCAGCTTAATCGGGGACAGGGATAGGGATGAGCAGTTCTTC.